The T cell receptor (beta chain) under discussion was sequenced for a study of control samples from healthy donors and cancer patients. This table comes from immunoSEQ multiplex PCR, and its TCRdb copy is limited to in-frame clones, with some not included. Here the sample spans 15,000 to 20,000 clones, approximately 80% being singletons. CDR3 length: 16 residues. Looked up from germline, CDR1 is KGHSH and CDR2 is LQKENI. The V and J ends lost 5 bases and 3 bases, in that order; junction bases with no gene match: 9. This clone was recorded a few times. The chain uses TRBV18 and TRBJ2-1, with 8 bases that match TRBD1. The material sequenced was PBMCs. This sequence was found in a woman between 70 and 85 years old with lung cancer. The CDR3 bases are TGTGCCAGCTCAGCGCGACAGGGGAACGACTACAATGAGCAGTTCTTC. Protein product: CASSARQGNDYNEQFF.